These T cell receptor beta chains were read from a single sample in a study of human CD8 memory T cell subsets. With the 5' RACE reads reprocessed, TCRdb shows one record per CDR3 protein and no DNA. This repertoire includes about 6,700 distinct CDR3 sequences. Sequenced input: CD8+ T cells from PBMCs. These TCRs come from a human donor in good health. Each CDR3 is given with its conserved first and last residue. Fields, in order: J gene, V gene, clone size, CDR3 protein. Part of the rows lack a size; the others show once, few, many or a class for expanded clones.

j_call: TRBJ2-3; v_call: TRBV4-2; clone_size: NA; cdr3_aa: CASSPQVSGNPTHDTQYF
j_call: TRBJ1-1; v_call: TRBV29-1; clone_size: medium-sized; cdr3_aa: CSVESDRGISTEAFF
j_call: TRBJ2-1; v_call: TRBV24-1; clone_size: NA; cdr3_aa: CATSDGRSEAGEQFF
j_call: TRBJ2-7; v_call: TRBV12-3/TRBV12-4; clone_size: NA; cdr3_aa: CASSEGAYEQYF
j_call: TRBJ1-1; v_call: TRBV5-4; clone_size: NA; cdr3_aa: CASSADPSLAFF
j_call: TRBJ2-7; v_call: TRBV5-5; clone_size: medium-sized; cdr3_aa: CASSPGTERYEQYF
j_call: TRBJ2-1; v_call: TRBV6-5; clone_size: NA; cdr3_aa: CASSYSWGGPKYNEQFF
j_call: TRBJ2-7; v_call: TRBV18; clone_size: NA; cdr3_aa: CASSGGQGWKSYEQYF
j_call: TRBJ2-2; v_call: TRBV7-8; clone_size: medium-sized; cdr3_aa: CASSYGVGVTGELFF
j_call: TRBJ2-7; v_call: TRBV6-6; clone_size: NA; cdr3_aa: CASSSTRDEQYF
j_call: TRBJ2-7; v_call: TRBV5-4; clone_size: NA; cdr3_aa: CASSAGLAGVNEQYF
j_call: TRBJ1-1; v_call: TRBV28; clone_size: NA; cdr3_aa: CASSLRGGYTEAFF
j_call: TRBJ2-1; v_call: TRBV27; clone_size: medium-sized; cdr3_aa: CASSPPQGNEQFF
j_call: TRBJ2-1; v_call: TRBV20-1; clone_size: NA; cdr3_aa: CSVSTPSYNEQFF
j_call: TRBJ2-2; v_call: TRBV25-1; clone_size: NA; cdr3_aa: CASSEWDRDTGELFF
j_call: TRBJ2-7; v_call: TRBV29-1; clone_size: NA; cdr3_aa: CSVVEGLSLEQYF
j_call: TRBJ2-7; v_call: TRBV29-1; clone_size: NA; cdr3_aa: CSVEAPGGETYEQYF
j_call: TRBJ2-3; v_call: TRBV7-2; clone_size: NA; cdr3_aa: CASSMGLAGVESDTQYF
j_call: TRBJ2-1; v_call: TRBV6-5; clone_size: NA; cdr3_aa: CASRLDPGLNDNEQFF
j_call: TRBJ2-5; v_call: TRBV28; clone_size: NA; cdr3_aa: CASSMPPTWTSGSQYQETQYF
j_call: TRBJ2-7; v_call: TRBV5-6; clone_size: NA; cdr3_aa: CASNMGGEQYF
j_call: TRBJ1-1; v_call: TRBV5-1; clone_size: NA; cdr3_aa: CASSLEPLGDTEAFF
j_call: TRBJ2-2; v_call: TRBV13; clone_size: NA; cdr3_aa: CASSPNRLESPNTGELFF
j_call: TRBJ1-5; v_call: TRBV7-9; clone_size: medium-sized; cdr3_aa: CASSSTGEDQPQHF
j_call: TRBJ2-4; v_call: TRBV28; clone_size: medium-sized; cdr3_aa: CASSSPGQGIQNIQYF
j_call: TRBJ1-4; v_call: TRBV14; clone_size: NA; cdr3_aa: CASSLLTEAVEKLFF
j_call: TRBJ1-6; v_call: TRBV28; clone_size: medium-sized; cdr3_aa: CASRPRQTTYNSPLHF
j_call: TRBJ1-1; v_call: TRBV6-6; clone_size: NA; cdr3_aa: CASSYVGAEAFF
j_call: TRBJ2-5; v_call: TRBV7-9; clone_size: NA; cdr3_aa: CASSAGGKTQYF
j_call: TRBJ1-5; v_call: TRBV27; clone_size: NA; cdr3_aa: CASSFGGTSNQPQHF
j_call: TRBJ2-3; v_call: TRBV28; clone_size: NA; cdr3_aa: CASSPGTSEVTDTQYF
j_call: TRBJ2-5; v_call: TRBV21-1; clone_size: NA; cdr3_aa: CASSIVTLDRPLQETQYF
j_call: TRBJ2-1; v_call: TRBV5-6; clone_size: NA; cdr3_aa: CASSLGPGQGQFF
j_call: TRBJ2-1; v_call: TRBV7-9; clone_size: NA; cdr3_aa: CASSSLDNQFF
j_call: TRBJ1-5; v_call: TRBV28; clone_size: NA; cdr3_aa: CASSLGSKGYQPQHF
j_call: TRBJ2-2; v_call: TRBV19; clone_size: medium-sized; cdr3_aa: CASSIASTGELFF
j_call: TRBJ1-1; v_call: TRBV28; clone_size: medium-sized; cdr3_aa: CASIFSGGRLNTEAFF
j_call: TRBJ2-7; v_call: TRBV28; clone_size: medium-sized; cdr3_aa: CASSLFVGDYEQYF
j_call: TRBJ2-5; v_call: TRBV28; clone_size: NA; cdr3_aa: CASSLTGTRAETQYF
j_call: TRBJ2-5; v_call: TRBV5-1; clone_size: NA; cdr3_aa: CASSGDNQETQYF
j_call: TRBJ1-5; v_call: TRBV20-1; clone_size: NA; cdr3_aa: CSARVGAGVGQPQHF
j_call: TRBJ2-7; v_call: TRBV28; clone_size: NA; cdr3_aa: CASRPRGGPSYEQYF
j_call: TRBJ2-2; v_call: TRBV11-2; clone_size: NA; cdr3_aa: CASRSGLADTGELFF
j_call: TRBJ2-7; v_call: TRBV7-9; clone_size: NA; cdr3_aa: CASSPTGTTGAYEQYF
j_call: TRBJ2-7; v_call: TRBV7-9; clone_size: NA; cdr3_aa: CASTRVGTGSYEQYF